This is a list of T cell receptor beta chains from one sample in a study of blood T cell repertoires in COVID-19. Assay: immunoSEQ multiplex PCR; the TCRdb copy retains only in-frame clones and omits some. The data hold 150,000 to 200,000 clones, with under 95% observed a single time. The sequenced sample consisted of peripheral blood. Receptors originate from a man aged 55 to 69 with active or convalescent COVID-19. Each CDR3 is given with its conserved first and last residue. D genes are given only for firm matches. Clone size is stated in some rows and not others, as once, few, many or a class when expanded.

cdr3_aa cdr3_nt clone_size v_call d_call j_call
CASSLEGDHNSPLHF TGTGCCAGCAGCTTAGAAGGAGACCATAATTCACCCCTCCACTTT - TRBV11-2 - TRBJ1-6
CASSLGGTGWQETQYF TGCGCCAGCAGCTTGGGGGGGACAGGGTGGCAAGAGACCCAGTACTTC - TRBV5-1 TRBD1 TRBJ2-5
CASSQEWRQSPYEQYF TGTGCCAGCAGCCAAGAATGGAGACAGTCGCCCTACGAGCAGTACTTC - TRBV4-2 - TRBJ2-7
CASSIQSYTQYF TGTGCCAGCAGCATACAGTCTTATACGCAGTATTTT - TRBV7-2 - TRBJ2-3
CASSPNRNSLLNTEAFF TGTGCCAGCAGCCCTAACCGCAACTCACTACTGAACACTGAAGCTTTCTTT - TRBV11-2 - TRBJ1-1
CAKISSYNSPLHF TGTGCCAAGATCAGCTCCTATAATTCACCCCTCCACTTT once TRBV12-3/TRBV12-4 - TRBJ1-6
CASSIRQGAQVADGYTF TGTGCCAGTAGTATACGACAGGGGGCGCAAGTTGCCGACGGCTACACCTTC - TRBV19 TRBD1 TRBJ1-2
CSVQSGTGGVTEAFF TGCAGCGTTCAATCCGGGACAGGAGGTGTCACTGAAGCTTTCTTT - TRBV29-1 TRBD1 TRBJ1-1
CASSLQGDLSGNTIYF TGCGCCAGCAGCTTGCAGGGGGATCTCTCTGGAAACACCATATATTTT - TRBV5-1 TRBD1 TRBJ1-3
CASSQGSGGGTDTQYF TGTGCCAGCAGCCAAGGGTCGGGAGGCGGCACAGATACGCAGTATTTT - TRBV3-1/TRBV3-2 TRBD2 TRBJ2-3
CASSIGQVSGNTIYF TGTGCCAGTAGTATAGGACAGGTCTCTGGAAACACCATATATTTT - TRBV19 - TRBJ1-3
CASSPPTGAAYGYTF TGTGCCAGCTCACCACCGACAGGGGCAGCCTATGGCTACACCTTC - TRBV18 TRBD1 TRBJ1-2
CASSTRQVRGNTIYF TGTGCCAGTAGTACGAGACAGGTGCGTGGAAACACCATATATTTT - TRBV19 - TRBJ1-3
CASSQGTVLLSYGYTF TGTGCCAGCAGCCAGGGGACAGTCTTGTTGTCTTATGGCTACACCTTC - TRBV3-1/TRBV3-2 TRBD1 TRBJ1-2
CASSPSGSPTYEQYF TGTGCCAGTAGTCCTAGCGGGAGCCCCACCTACGAGCAGTACTTC - TRBV19 TRBD2 TRBJ2-7
CASRDLRGPDTQYF TGTGCCAGCAGGGATCTCAGGGGCCCAGATACGCAGTATTTT - TRBV6-5 - TRBJ2-3
CASSQQGPLHF TGTGCCAGCAGTCAACAGGGGCCCCTCCACTTT - TRBV6-5 TRBD1 TRBJ1-6
CAIRGLATYEQYF TGTGCCATCAGGGGACTAGCGACCTACGAGCAGTACTTC - TRBV10-3 TRBD2 TRBJ2-7
CASSLTGTGSSPLHF TGTGCCAGCAGCCTTACCGGGACAGGGAGTTCACCCCTCCACTTT - TRBV7-6 TRBD1 TRBJ1-6
CASSEGLATVDTQYF TGCGCCAGCAGTGAGGGACTAGCGACAGTAGATACGCAGTATTTT - TRBV10-1 TRBD2 TRBJ2-3
CASSEGSGEQYF TGTGCCAGCAGTGAAGGCAGTGGCGAGCAGTACTTC - TRBV2 - TRBJ2-7
CAISAGQAQGNTGELFF TGTGCCATCAGTGCCGGACAGGCACAAGGGAACACCGGGGAGCTGTTTTTT - TRBV10-3 TRBD1 TRBJ2-2
CASSFGTAYEQYF TGTGCCAGCAGTTTCGGGACAGCTTACGAGCAGTACTTC - TRBV27 TRBD1 TRBJ2-7
CAIGGTSDETQYF TGTGCCATCGGGGGGACTAGCGATGAGACCCAGTACTTC - TRBV10-3 TRBD2 TRBJ2-5
CASSLNSGLSTDTQYF TGTGCCAGCAGCTTAAATAGCGGGTTGAGCACAGATACGCAGTATTTT - TRBV7-9 TRBD2 TRBJ2-3
CASSLSMSHSNQPQHF TGTGCCAGCAGTTTAAGTATGAGTCATAGCAATCAGCCCCAGCATTTT - TRBV28 - TRBJ1-5
CASSYGQGMKTEAFF TGCGCCAGCAGCTACGGACAGGGTATGAAAACTGAAGCTTTCTTT - TRBV5-1 TRBD1 TRBJ1-1
CASSVVRDRVHSGELFF TGTGCCAGCAGCGTAGTCCGGGACAGGGTCCATTCCGGGGAGCTGTTTTTT - TRBV9 TRBD1 TRBJ2-2
CAIKGGGSSYEQYF TGTGCCATCAAGGGGGGGGGTAGCTCCTACGAGCAGTACTTC - TRBV10-3 - TRBJ2-7
CASSLDPRGLAFF TGTGCCAGCAGCTTGGATCCCAGGGGATTAGCTTTCTTT - TRBV5-6 - TRBJ1-1
CAISQPQGNMAEAFF TGTGCCATCAGCCAGCCACAGGGTAATATGGCTGAAGCTTTCTTT - TRBV10-3 - TRBJ1-1
CSESREESRYGYTF TGCAGCGAATCACGTGAGGAGTCCCGCTATGGCTACACCTTC - TRBV29-1 - TRBJ1-2
CASSYSTGEAFF TGTGCCAGCAGTTACTCGACTGGGGAAGCTTTCTTT - TRBV6-5 - TRBJ1-1
CASSPGGAETQYF TGTGCCAGCAGCCCCGGGGGGGCGGAGACCCAGTACTTC - TRBV11-3 TRBD2 TRBJ2-5
CASNATSGLYNEQFF TGCGCCAGCAACGCGACTAGCGGGCTTTACAATGAGCAGTTCTTC - TRBV5-1 TRBD2 TRBJ2-1
CASSVGRGYEQFF TGTGCCAGCAGCGTAGGGCGGGGTTATGAGCAGTTCTTC - TRBV9 - TRBJ2-1
CASSLASDQPQHF TGCGCCAGCAGCTTGGCCTCTGATCAGCCCCAGCATTTT - TRBV5-1 - TRBJ1-5
CASSWSTGSSYNEQFF TGCGCCAGCAGCTGGTCGACAGGGAGCTCCTACAATGAGCAGTTCTTC - TRBV5-1 TRBD1 TRBJ2-1
CASSLGGTANQPQHF TGTGCCAGCAGCTTAGGCGGGACAGCCAATCAGCCCCAGCATTTT - TRBV7-9 TRBD1 TRBJ1-5
CASSYLGQRNTEAFF TGTGCCAGCAGTTACCTGGGACAGAGAAACACTGAAGCTTTCTTT - TRBV6-5 TRBD1 TRBJ1-1
CASGLSQGPYNEQFF TGTGCCAGTGGCTTAAGTCAGGGGCCTTACAATGAGCAGTTCTTC - TRBV19 - TRBJ2-1
CASSPRQGAHSPLHF TGTGCCAGCAGTCCCCGACAGGGGGCCCATTCACCCCTCCACTTT once TRBV28 TRBD1 TRBJ1-6
CASSGGLADSYNEQFF TGTGCCAGCAGCGGGGGACTAGCGGACTCCTACAATGAGCAGTTCTTC once TRBV11-3 TRBD2 TRBJ2-1
CASSAGEGLKYEQYF TGTGCCAGCAGCGCGGGGGAGGGCCTAAAATACGAGCAGTACTTC once TRBV9 TRBD2 TRBJ2-7
CASSPGDRYEQYF TGCGCCAGCAGTCCCGGGGACAGGTACGAGCAGTACTTC - TRBV10-1 TRBD1 TRBJ2-7
CASSSQGSGANVLTF TGCGCCAGCAGCTCACAGGGTTCTGGGGCCAACGTCCTGACTTTC - TRBV5-1 - TRBJ2-6
CASSQDTEAFF TGTGCCAGCAGTCAGGACACTGAAGCTTTCTTT - TRBV6-5 - TRBJ1-1
CASSIDSPYGYTF TGCGCCAGCAGCATCGACAGTCCCTATGGCTACACCTTC - TRBV5-1 - TRBJ1-2
CASKNGGGAGELFF TGTGCCAGCAAGAATGGCGGGGGGGCCGGGGAGCTGTTTTTT - TRBV28 TRBD2 TRBJ2-2
CASGGDQPQHF TGTGCCTCCGGTGGAGATCAGCCCCAGCATTTT - TRBV12-3/TRBV12-4 - TRBJ1-5
CASSLDGGNIQYF TGTGCCAGCAGCTTAGACGGGGGAAACATTCAGTACTTC - TRBV11-3 - TRBJ2-4
CASSPTGVNYGYTF TGCGCCAGCAGCCCTACAGGGGTTAACTATGGCTACACCTTC - TRBV10-1 TRBD1 TRBJ1-2
CASSPRGSGGHTGELFF TGTGCCAGCTCACCCCGGGGCTCAGGGGGACACACCGGGGAGCTGTTTTTT - TRBV18 TRBD1 TRBJ2-2